Described below is a single TCR beta chain sequence and its context. Regarding time point: pretreatment peripheral blood. This sample stems from a study of PD-L1 blockade in urothelial cancer. Across the whole study: Median blood clonality was around 0.074, with 80,000 to 100,000 unique TCRs.

This CDR3 is 15 amino acids long. Germline CDR1 reads MDHEN; CDR2 reads SYDVKM. Trimming removed 5 bases from V and 1 base from J, with 11 bases in between. Here immunoSEQ multiplex PCR was the method, and the copy in TCRdb shows in-frame clones only, minus some. The sample includes roughly 100,000 clones, 80% to 90% of them seen just once. The sequencing here drew on PBMCs, taken around atezolizumab (anti-PD-L1) treatment. The chain has TRBV28 and TRBJ2-2; perhaps TRBD1 as D (5 bases). The clonotype was recovered from a woman of 80 years or more with urothelial cancer. The CDR3 is CASSRPGQNTGELFF. The CDR3, as DNA: TGTGCCAGCAGTCGCCCCGGACAGAACACCGGGGAGCTGTTTTTT.